These 30 T cell receptor beta chains were all obtained from the same sample, sequenced in a study of T cells after yellow fever vaccination. TCRdb used MiXCR to reprocess the 5' RACE reads, holding one entry per CDR3 protein. The sample yields hundreds of thousands of distinct CDR3 sequences, less than 15% seen once. Sequencing used PBMCs, obtained on the day of the yellow fever booster vaccination. These receptors all stem from a man in his thirties or forties who received the YFV17D yellow fever vaccine.

About this clonotype itself: Since the CDR3 does not end with the conserved phenylalanine or tryptophan, this likely comes from a read error. V usage is TRBV20-1 and J usage is TRBJ2-5; tentatively, D is TRBD1 (5 bases). The CDR3 is made up of 13 amino acids. Trimming removed 0 bases at V and 2 bases at J, with 7 bases between. Germline CDR1 DFQATT, CDR2 SNEGSKA (reference sequence). CDR3 sequence reads: CSARDDRQETQYS. The DNA for the CDR3 is TGCAGTGCTAGAGATGACAGACAAGAGACCCAGTACTCC.

There are a few counts of this clonotype. V is TRBV20-1 and J is TRBJ1-3; D unclear. The CDR3 is 14 amino acids. V lost 4 bases to trimming and J lost 0 bases, with 10 bases between them. Germline V CDR1 and CDR2: DFQATT, SNEGSKA (reference sequence). CDR3 amino acids: CSATRPSSGNTIYF. The CDR3 coding sequence is TGCAGTGCTACACGACCGAGCTCTGGAAACACCATATATTTT.

The chain uses TRBV29-1 and TRBJ2-7; 8 nucleotides line up with TRBD1. The CDR3 contains 15 residues. The V gene's germline CDR1 is SQVTM and CDR2 ANQGSEA. Germline trimming cut 0 bases from V and 4 bases from J; bases unmatched to any gene: 8. The CDR3 region is CSVEDKLTGEYEQYF. As DNA, the CDR3 is TGCAGCGTTGAAGATAAATTGACAGGGGAGTACGAGCAGTACTTC.

The rearrangement joins TRBV6-5 to TRBJ1-1; D remains unclear. Germline V CDR1 and CDR2: MNHEY, SVGAGI. V shed 0 bases and J shed 3 bases, with 14 bases lying between them. The CDR3 covers 16 residues. CDR3 sequence (DNA): TGTGCCAGCAGTTACTCGTTCAGCAGGCGAGACACTGAAGCTTTCTTT. It codes for CASSYSFSRRDTEAFF.

The J gene is TRBJ2-7, the V gene TRBV23-1; the match to TRBD2 covers 8 bases. TRBV23-1 carries the ORF label, with uncertain function. The CDR3 is made up of 13 amino acids. The V gene end was trimmed by 10 bases and the J gene end by 2 bases; junction bases not matched to a gene: 7. CDR3 residues: CATPGGRPYEQYF. The CDR3 DNA reads as TGCGCCACTCCGGGGGGGCGGCCCTACGAGCAGTACTTC.

The genes are TRBV4-3 and TRBJ1-6; D is unresolved. The V gene's germline CDR1 is LGHNA and CDR2 YSLEER. Trimming stripped 4 bases from V and 6 bases from J, with 7 bases between. This CDR3 comprises 13 residues. The CDR3 DNA reads as TGCGCCAGCAGCCTCCGCAGTAATTCACCCCTCCACTTT. Translation: CASSLRSNSPLHF.

This clonotype appeared a few times. The J gene is TRBJ1-4, the V gene TRBV9, with D possibly being TRBD1 (5 bases). The germline V and J ends were trimmed by 0 bases and 14 bases, with 23 bases remaining between them. The germline CDR1 and CDR2 sequences are SGDLS and YYNGEE. The CDR3 is made up of 16 amino acids. The CDR3 sequence: CASSVGGEDGRVGLFF. The CDR3 region has the DNA TGTGCCAGCAGCGTAGGAGGGGAGGATGGTCGTGTAGGGCTGTTTTTT.

This clonotype was counted a few times. The chain uses TRBV5-6 and TRBJ1-1, with 7 bases that match TRBD1. The CDR3 sequence is 17 residues long. Germline assignment: CDR1 SGHDT and CDR2 YYEEEE. Unmatched junction bases numbered 11, after V lost 0 bases and J lost 3 bases. CDR3 in DNA: TGTGCCAGCAGCTTGGCCTCCCGACAGGGAAAGGACACTGAAGCTTTCTTT. It specifies CASSLASRQGKDTEAFF.

This clonotype was seen only a few times. The genes are TRBV29-1 and TRBJ2-5, with D uncertain. Trimming took off 6 bases at V and 1 base at J, with 12 bases between the two ends. The CDR3 length is 13 residues. CDR1 is SQVTM, CDR2 ANQGSEA, per germline. The CDR3: CSVTRLLQETQYF. The DNA for the CDR3 is TGCAGCGTCACCAGACTTCTCCAAGAGACCCAGTACTTC.

V is TRBV5-4 and J is TRBJ1-2; D might be TRBD1 (5 bases). The V end was cut by 5 bases, the J end by 3 bases, with 14 bases between. The germline CDR1 and CDR2 sequences are SGHNT and YYREEE (reference sequence). This CDR3 has 14 residues. Here the CDR3 reads CASRARDGYYGYTF. The CDR3 DNA is TGTGCCAGCAGAGCTAGGGACGGCTACTATGGCTACACCTTC.

The rearrangement joins TRBV7-3 to TRBJ2-5; TRBD2 matches 8 bases. Germline V CDR1 and CDR2: SGHTA, FQGTGA. The CDR3 spans 15 residues. V shed 3 bases, J shed 4 bases, and the junction held 7 bases outside the gene matches. CDR3 sequence: CASSLTSASGETQYF. For the CDR3, the DNA is TGTGCCAGCAGCTTGACTAGCGCGAGTGGAGAGACCCAGTACTTC.

The gene calls are TRBV6-2 or TRBV6-3 and TRBJ2-5, with no clear D. The CDR3 totals 14 residues. V was trimmed by 6 bases and J by 3 bases, leaving 14 bases between them. Germline CDR1 is MNHEY and CDR2 is SVGEGT. CDR3 sequence: CASRVDWSEETQYF. The CDR3 bases are TGTGCCAGCAGGGTCGACTGGAGCGAAGAGACCCAGTACTTC.

This clonotype was picked up a small number of times. The V gene is TRBV12-3 or TRBV12-4, the J gene TRBJ1-1, with D perhaps TRBD1 (6 bases). Trimming took off 6 bases at V and 1 base at J, with 12 bases between the two ends. This CDR3 is 14 amino acids long. CDR3 region: CASRPGEWNTEAFF. The CDR3 nucleotides are TGTGCCAGCAGGCCAGGGGAATGGAACACTGAAGCTTTCTTT.

The chain links TRBV24-1 to TRBJ2-1; TRBD2 matches 9 bases. This CDR3 spans 16 amino acids. Germline V CDR1 and CDR2: KGHDR, SFDVKD. J lost 3 bases, V lost 6 bases, and 8 bases had no gene match. The chain's CDR3 is CATSILAGDSYNEQFF. The CDR3, as DNA: TGTGCCACCAGTATTTTAGCGGGAGATAGCTACAATGAGCAGTTCTTC.

This clonotype has only a few counts. This chain connects TRBV29-1 to TRBJ2-3; TRBD2 matches at 7 bases. V dropped 5 bases and J dropped 0; count of bases not matched to a gene: 2. This CDR3 is built from 13 residues. Germline V CDR1 and CDR2: SQVTM, ANQGSEA. The CDR3: CSVSGTSTDTQYF. The CDR3 DNA reads as TGCAGCGTTAGCGGGACTAGCACAGATACGCAGTATTTT.

This clonotype has more than one count but fewer than ten. The CDR3 region is CATSDSGGGGRRGEQFF. The CDR3 DNA sequence: TGTGCCACCAGTGATTCCGGGGGTGGCGGGAGAAGAGGTGAGCAGTTCTTC. This chain joins TRBV24-1 and TRBJ2-1; TRBD2 agrees at 7 bases. V gave up 2 bases and J gave up 9 bases; unmatched junction bases: 15. Germline loops: CDR1 KGHDR, CDR2 SFDVKD. The CDR3 is made up of 17 amino acids.

This clonotype has a handful of counts. This chain joins TRBV29-1 and TRBJ2-6, with unresolved D. Looked up from germline, CDR1 is SQVTM and CDR2 is ANQGSEA. The CDR3 is 13 residues long. V lost 4 bases and J lost 3, with 7 bases in between. CDR3: CSVGLVGANVLTF. The CDR3 DNA sequence: TGCAGCGTTGGCCTAGTTGGGGCCAACGTCCTGACTTTC.

In this sample, this clonotype turned up many times. The genes are TRBV7-2 and TRBJ2-4; 12 bases line up with TRBD2. V was clipped by 1 base and J by 9 bases; unmatched bases: 7. CDR3 size: 16 residues. CDR1 and CDR2 from the germline V gene are SGHTA and FQGNSA. The CDR3 nucleotides read TGTGCCAGCAGCTTAGGACTAGCGGGAGTTGGTGGCATTCAGTACTTC. Its translation: CASSLGLAGVGGIQYF.

V is TRBV11-3 and J is TRBJ2-1; the D is unclear. Deletions cut 5 bases from V and 4 bases from J, with 9 bases between. CDR1 is SGHNT, CDR2 YENEEA, per germline. The CDR3 extends over 13 amino acids. The CDR3, as DNA: TGTGCCAGCAGCGCAGACTTATACAATGAGCAGTTCTTC. It is translated as CASSADLYNEQFF.

The CDR3, as DNA: TGTGCCAGCAGCTCCCCGGGACAGGGGATCGCAGATACGCAGTATTTT. Encoded protein: CASSSPGQGIADTQYF. The chain joins TRBV9 to TRBJ2-3, with 10 bases fitting TRBD1. CDR3 size: 16 residues. Germline loops: CDR1 SGDLS, CDR2 YYNGEE. J was trimmed by 4 bases and V by 4 bases; bases with no gene match: 9.

V and J are TRBV25-1 and TRBJ2-1; D is perhaps TRBD2 (6 bases). The V end lost 2 bases, the J end lost 1 base, and 9 bases lay between the germline ends. CDR1 MGHDK and CDR2 SYGVNS come from the germline V gene. This CDR3 is built from 15 residues. CDR3 region: CASSEISGSYNEQFF. Here the CDR3 DNA reads TGTGCCAGCAGTGAAATTAGCGGATCCTACAATGAGCAGTTCTTC.

V usage is TRBV7-9 and J usage is TRBJ1-3; possibly TRBD1 for D (5 bases). From germline, CDR1 is SEHNR and CDR2 FQNEAQ (reference sequence). The ends were cut back, 11 bases at V and 0 bases at J, with 17 bases in the middle. The CDR3 has 15 amino acids. CDR3 coding DNA: TGTGCCTTCAACGGGGCGTCTAACTCTGGAAACACCATATATTTT. This codes for CAFNGASNSGNTIYF.

The chain is built from TRBV7-2 and TRBJ2-7; no clear D gene. Germline V gives CDR1 SGHTA, CDR2 FQGNSA. The CDR3 contains 14 residues. V gave up 1 base and J gave up 0 bases, with 7 bases separating them. The CDR3 here is CASSLVWSSYEQYF. In nucleotides, the CDR3 is TGTGCCAGCAGCTTAGTCTGGAGCTCCTACGAGCAGTACTTC.

This rearrangement joins TRBV6-5 to TRBJ2-7, with TRBD2 identical over 10 bases. The CDR3 has 14 residues. With 4 bases clipped from V and 6 bases from J, the junction kept 6 bases outside the gene matches. Germline CDR1 reads MNHEY; CDR2 reads SVGAGI. The CDR3: CASSSSGRAVEQYF. The CDR3 bases are TGTGCCAGCAGTTCCAGCGGGAGGGCCGTCGAGCAGTACTTC.

This clonotype was seen only a few times. The genes are TRBV12-3 or TRBV12-4 and TRBJ2-5, with D hard to call. The V and J ends lost 3 bases and 8 bases respectively, with 13 bases between them. The CDR3 runs 13 residues. CDR3 residues: CASSFYLTGTQYF. In nucleotides, the CDR3 is TGTGCCAGCAGTTTCTACCTTACCGGTACCCAGTACTTC.

The chain recombines TRBV12-3 or TRBV12-4 with TRBJ2-7, with TRBD2 as a possible D gene (6 bases). The CDR3 contains 13 residues. The V and J ends lost 6 bases and 1 base respectively, with 10 bases between them. The CDR3 DNA reads as TGTGCCAGCAGGCAGACTAGTTCCTACGAGCAGTACTTC. Protein product: CASRQTSSYEQYF.

This chain connects TRBV11-2 to TRBJ2-1; TRBD2 agrees at 8 bases. CDR3 length: 17 residues. Unmatched junction bases numbered 8, after V lost 1 base and J lost 3 bases. In germline, CDR1 is SGHAT, CDR2 FQNNGV. The CDR3 sequence: CASSLGGASGLYNEQFF. In DNA, the CDR3 is TGTGCCAGCAGCTTAGGCGGGGCTAGCGGGCTCTACAATGAGCAGTTCTTC. The entire variable domain, with the rest obtained from reference TRBV11-2 and TRBJ2-1, is as follows: EAGVAQSPRYKIIEKRQSVAFWCNPISGHATLYWYQQILGQGPKLLIQFQNNGVVDDSQLPKDRFSAERLKGVDSTLKIQPAKLEDSAVYLCASSLGGASGLYNEQFFGPGTRLTVL.

This clonotype was observed a handful of times. The V call is TRBV5-5, the J call TRBJ2-5; D remains ambiguous. V was cut by 2 bases and J by 2 bases, with 10 bases left in between. Germline V gene sequence: CDR1 SGHKS, CDR2 YYEKEE (reference sequence). The CDR3 totals 14 residues. CDR3 in DNA: TGTGCCAGCAGCTTTCCATGGGGACAAGAGACCCAGTACTTC. Protein product: CASSFPWGQETQYF.

The CDR3 DNA reads as TGTGCCAGCTCAACAGGGGGCCAAGAGACCCAGTACTTC. This codes for CASSTGGQETQYF. V is TRBV18 and J is TRBJ2-5; 8 positions agree with TRBD1. Germline V gene data show CDR1 as KGHSH and CDR2 as LQKENI. The junction had 0 bases not matched to a gene; V was cut back by 5 bases and J by 1 base. The CDR3 length is 13 residues.

The table lists this clonotype with many counts. The CDR3 nucleotides read TGTGCCAGCACTAGCGGCAGCTACAATGAGCAGTTCTTC. It is translated as CASTSGSYNEQFF. The rearrangement joins TRBV6-2 or TRBV6-3 to TRBJ2-1, with 7 bases matching TRBD2. The germline gives CDR1 MNHEY, CDR2 SVGEGT. With 7 bases clipped from V and 3 bases from J, the junction kept 3 bases outside the gene matches. There are 13 residues in the CDR3.